This T cell receptor beta chain originates from a study of OX40 agonist ivuxolimab in advanced cancers. Study details: Treatment of patients was with ivuxolimab, an agonistic anti-OX40 (CD134) antibody. The study reported partial responses in three patients: one hepatocellular carcinoma, two cutaneous melanoma. A mean age of about 56 years, range about 23 to 80, was recorded, and approximately 79% were male. Study-wide points: Nonresponders included some who also had low normalized T-cell clonal expansion.

Clones were read by immunoSEQ multiplex PCR, and TCRdb kept only the in-frame ones, dropping some. The table records fewer than 90,000 clones, about 90% of them present only once. The length of the CDR3 is 14 residues. Germline V gene sequence: CDR1 MNHNS, CDR2 SASEGT. V was shortened by 8 bases and J by 10 bases, with 24 bases between the two germline ends. On this clone: Its cognate antigen is unknown.

The sample consisted of CD4+ or CD8+ T cells sorted from blood, taken in a trial of the OX40 agonist ivuxolimab. V gene TRBV6-1 combines with J gene TRBJ2-7; possibly TRBD1 or TRBD2 for D (5 bases each). This clonotype was obtained from an adult with an advanced solid tumor such as melanoma, head and neck, liver or kidney cancer. The CDR3 is CASSKGDPIPIQYF. CDR3 coding DNA: TGTGCCAGCTCTAAAGGGGACCCAATTCCAATCCAGTACTTC.